What follows are 8 T cell receptor beta chains derived from one specimen sequenced in a study of T-cell reconstitution after alpha-beta-depleted transplantation in children. Broader study findings: Newly produced T cells mostly accounted for T-cell counts and diversity one year post-transplant.

These receptors have no identified antigens. Unique molecular identifiers tagged the TCRbeta library. TCRdb itself ran the PCR reads through MiXCR, one entry per CDR3 protein. The sample has fewer than 350,000 distinct CDR3 sequences, about 7.3% seen once. The specimen was peripheral blood, collected 360 days after TCRalphabeta/CD19-depleted stem cell transplant. The receptors shown here come from a female patient younger than 10 who had a stem cell transplant for Fanconi anemia, so the T cells may come from the graft donor.

This chain links TRBV3-1 with TRBJ1-1, with TRBD1 as a possible D gene (6 bases). Germline values: CDR1 LGHDT, CDR2 YNNKEL (reference sequence). V lost 1 base to trimming and J lost 6 bases, with 18 bases between them. The CDR3 extends over 16 amino acids. The DNA of the CDR3 is TGTGCCAGCAGCCAAGTACGGGACAAGGGAGGCCCTGAAGCTTTCTTT. This encodes CASSQVRDKGGPEAFF. The entire variable domain, with the rest obtained from reference TRBV3-1 and TRBJ1-1, is as follows: DTAVSQTPKYLVTQMGNDKSIKCEQNLGHDTMYWYKQDSKKFLKIMFSYNNKELIINETVPNRFSPKSPDKAHLNLHINSLELGDSAVYFCASSQVRDKGGPEAFFGQGTRLTVV.

This clonotype was detected many times. The chain uses TRBV5-1 and TRBJ1-2; 8 nucleotides agree with TRBD1. Trimming took 2 bases from V and 4 from J; bases not matched to a gene: 4. CDR1 and CDR2 from the germline V gene are SGHRS and YFSETQ. The CDR3 loop spans 14 amino acids. Written as DNA, the CDR3 is TGCGCCAGCAGCTTACAGGGGGTCGGCTATGGCTACACCTTC. This encodes CASSLQGVGYGYTF. Complete variable domain (other parts from reference TRBV5-1 and TRBJ1-2): KAGVTQTPRYLIKTRGQQVTLSCSPISGHRSVSWYQQTPGQGLQFLFEYFSETQRNKGNFPGRFSGRQFSNSRSEMNVSTLELGDSALYLCASSLQGVGYGYTFGSGTRLTVV.

On this clonotype: A much larger clonotype is one base distant, so this may be a read error. The gene calls are TRBV10-3 and TRBJ2-7; D is uncertain. Germline V gene data show CDR1 as ENHRY and CDR2 as SYGVKD. The CDR3 sequence is 15 residues long. V gave up 8 bases and J gave up 2 bases, with 19 bases separating them. The CDR3 sequence: CAIGNGDRTPYEQYF. The CDR3 DNA reads TGTGCCATCGGGAATGGGGATCGAACCCCCTACGAGCAGTACTTC.

This clonotype was seen at least ten times. The rearrangement joins TRBV4-2 to TRBJ2-1, with no clear D. The CDR3 is 14 residues long. The V and J ends lost 1 base and 1 base respectively, with 5 bases between them. Germline lookup yields CDR1 LGHNA and CDR2 YNFKEQ. This CDR3 is CASSQVTSYNEQFF. The CDR3 DNA sequence: TGTGCCAGCAGCCAAGTGACGTCCTACAATGAGCAGTTCTTC.

This clonotype was observed many times. The rearrangement links TRBV6-2 or TRBV6-3 to TRBJ1-2; the D gene is possibly TRBD1 (5 bases). V lost 8 bases to trimming and J lost 4 bases, with 11 bases between them. From germline, CDR1 is MNHEY and CDR2 SVGEGT. This CDR3 has 12 amino acids. CDR3 sequence (DNA): TGTGCCAGCTCCAGGGAGGGCTATGGCTACACCTTC. The encoded protein is CASSREGYGYTF.

This clonotype appeared a few times. This sequence joins TRBV28 and TRBJ2-7, with D tentatively TRBD1 or TRBD2 (5 bases each). V gave up 6 bases and J gave up 7 bases, with 19 bases separating them. The CDR3 is made up of 14 amino acids. Germline V CDR1 and CDR2: MDHEN, SYDVKM. CDR3 DNA sequence: TGTGCCAGCAGCCATCCCGGGGCCCATGGGGAGCAGTACGTC. Protein: CASSHPGAHGEQYV.

This clonotype was counted at least ten times. The chain uses TRBV6-6 and TRBJ2-5, with D perhaps matching TRBD2 (6 bases). Germline CDR1 MNHNY, CDR2 SVGAGI (reference sequence). Between the trimmed V and J ends, which lost 6 bases and 5 bases, there was a span of 13 bases. The CDR3 length is 13 residues. CDR3 amino acids: CASSWAGSETQYF. Here the CDR3 DNA reads TGTGCCAGCAGCTGGGCGGGATCTGAGACCCAGTACTTC.

In its sample, this clonotype was seen many times. The rearrangement uses TRBV10-3 and TRBJ2-3; no firm D call. The CDR3 totals 13 residues. Germline V gene lookup returns CDR1 ENHRY and CDR2 SYGVKD. The ends were cut back, 8 bases at V and 2 bases at J, with 11 bases in the middle. CDR3 nucleotide sequence: TGTGCCATCGGATCAGCGAACACAGATACGCAGTATTTT. It specifies CAIGSANTDTQYF.